The entry below describes one TCR beta chain. Enrolled through a virtual design, the participants were between about 18 and 100 years of age and came from about two dozen US areas. Categorization into cohorts depended on clinical history that participants reported. Resolution of symptoms, clearance, or two negative PCRs was present in recovered Cohort 3 donors. The data derive from a study of blood T cell repertoires in COVID-19. Clones were sequenced by immunoSEQ multiplex PCR, and TCRdb holds only the in-frame ones, with some missing. This table has hundreds of thousands of clones, 88% appearing once. Trimming shortened V by 5 bases and J by 8 bases, and 15 bases separated the two germline ends. The V gene's germline CDR1 is MDHEN and CDR2 SYDVKM. The CDR3 runs 14 residues.

The sequence came from a woman between 50 and 59 years old who had recovered from COVID-19. Input material: PBMCs or T cells enriched from blood (not recorded which). The V and J genes are TRBV28 and TRBJ1-4; D remains ambiguous. This CDR3 reads CASSSPGTGEKLFF. CDR3 DNA sequence: TGTGCCAGCAGTAGCCCGGGCACGGGGGAAAAACTGTTTTTT.